Listed here is a single TCR beta chain. Its antigen is not known. This specimen belongs to a study of T cell therapy after organ transplantation. Study-wide background: Therapy products were autologous CMV-specific T cells, peptide-expanded for 2 to 3 weeks. Patients received a median of 1.92 x 10^8 CMV-specific T cells over 2 to 6 infusions.

TCRdb's table, derived via immunoSEQ multiplex PCR, lists solely in-frame clones and lacks some. The sample consists of some 48,000 clones, approximately 94% of them appearing once. Trimming left V 5 bases short and J 0 bases short, with 10 bases between. The length of the CDR3 is 14 residues. Germline values: CDR1 SEHNR, CDR2 FQNEAQ (reference sequence). The genes are TRBV7-9 and TRBJ1-1; no firm D call. The sample consisted of CD8+ T cells from blood, taken before autologous CMV-specific T cell therapy. The sequence was collected from a human patient who had received a solid organ transplant and had CMV disease. CDR3 nucleotide sequence: TGTGCCAGCAGCCCGCTAGGCTTGAACACTGAAGCTTTCTTT. Translating it yields CASSPLGLNTEAFF.